This TCR beta chain was obtained from a study of glioma-infiltrating T cells. Amplification of TCR alpha and beta CDR3 regions from RNA used iRepertoire nested multiplex PCR. For one-step reverse transcription and amplification, about 90-450 ng of tissue mRNA or PBMC total RNA was used. TCRdb used MiXCR to reprocess the multiplex PCR reads, holding one entry per CDR3 protein. This sample yields about 130,000 distinct CDR3 sequences, of which less than 30% are seen a single time; approximately 14% belongs to the top ten. The trim removed 10 bases at V and 2 bases at J, leaving 6 bases unmatched. This CDR3 comprises 13 residues. As for this clonotype: Since no conserved phenylalanine or tryptophan closes the CDR3, a read error is the likely cause.

The gene calls are TRBV12-3 or TRBV12-4 and TRBJ2-5, with 8 nucleotides matching TRBD1. The TCR sequence derives from a human donor with low-grade glioma or glioblastoma, undergoing nonglioma brain surgery, or in good health (not recorded which). The specimen sequenced was glioma tissue, nonneoplastic brain tissue, or PBMCs (not recorded which). The CDR3 loop is CATKWTGQETQYL. For the CDR3, the DNA is TGTGCCACGAAATGGACAGGGCAAGAGACCCAGTACTTA.